The entry that follows covers one T cell receptor beta chain sequence. The repertoire was sequenced with immunoSEQ multiplex PCR; TCRdb's copy has only in-frame clones and lacks some. Of roughly 90,000 clones detected, roughly 90% appear once; the ten largest clones hold 0.65% to 0.95%. V was clipped by 7 bases and J by 1 base, with 8 bases between them. CDR3 length equals 12 residues. Germline V gives CDR1 SGHDT, CDR2 YYEEEE. The data belong to a study of OX40 agonist ivuxolimab in advanced cancers. The chain couples TRBV5-6 to TRBJ2-5; possibly TRBD1 for D (6 bases). The sequencing used CD4+ or CD8+ T cells sorted from blood, collected in a trial of the OX40 agonist ivuxolimab. This receptor was obtained from an adult with an advanced solid tumor such as melanoma, head and neck, liver or kidney cancer. The CDR3 sequence is CASGGPQETQYF. The DNA of the CDR3 is TGTGCCAGCGGGGGCCCCCAAGAGACCCAGTACTTC.